This entry describes one T cell receptor (beta chain). The data are from a study of technical replicates of blood from several donors. Trimming stripped 5 bases from V and 0 bases from J, with 14 bases between. CDR1 is LNHDA and CDR2 is SQIVND in the germline V gene (reference sequence). The CDR3 runs to 16 residues. Assay: immunoSEQ multiplex PCR; the TCRdb copy retains only in-frame clones and omits some. Among 60,000 to 65,000 clones, approximately 86% were seen once, and the ten largest hold approximately 5%. Input material: PBMCs. The chain couples TRBV19 to TRBJ2-4; D uncertain. The origin of this receptor is a human donor in good health. Some clones in this sample may be carry-over from other donors' samples. CDR3 protein: CASSPSGTLAKNIQYF. The CDR3 nucleotides are TGTGCCAGTAGTCCCTCAGGTACCTTAGCCAAAAACATTCAGTACTTC.